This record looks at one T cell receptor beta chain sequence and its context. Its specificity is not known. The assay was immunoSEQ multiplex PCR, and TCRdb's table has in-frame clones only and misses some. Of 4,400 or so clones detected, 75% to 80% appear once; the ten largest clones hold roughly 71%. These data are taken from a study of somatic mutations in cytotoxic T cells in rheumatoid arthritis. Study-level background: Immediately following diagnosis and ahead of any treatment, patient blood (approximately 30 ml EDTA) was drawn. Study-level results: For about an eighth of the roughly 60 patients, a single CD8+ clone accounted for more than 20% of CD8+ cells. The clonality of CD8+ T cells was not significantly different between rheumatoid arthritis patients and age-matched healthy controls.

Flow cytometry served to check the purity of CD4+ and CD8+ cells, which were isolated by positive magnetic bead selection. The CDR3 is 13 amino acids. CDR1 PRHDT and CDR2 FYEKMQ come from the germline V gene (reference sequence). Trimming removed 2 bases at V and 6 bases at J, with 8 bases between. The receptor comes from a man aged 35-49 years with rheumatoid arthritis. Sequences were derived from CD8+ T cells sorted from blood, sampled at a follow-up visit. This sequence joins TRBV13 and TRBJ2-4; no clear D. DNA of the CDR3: TGTGCCAGCAGCTTAAAGGGTACAAACATTCAGTACTTC. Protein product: CASSLKGTNIQYF.